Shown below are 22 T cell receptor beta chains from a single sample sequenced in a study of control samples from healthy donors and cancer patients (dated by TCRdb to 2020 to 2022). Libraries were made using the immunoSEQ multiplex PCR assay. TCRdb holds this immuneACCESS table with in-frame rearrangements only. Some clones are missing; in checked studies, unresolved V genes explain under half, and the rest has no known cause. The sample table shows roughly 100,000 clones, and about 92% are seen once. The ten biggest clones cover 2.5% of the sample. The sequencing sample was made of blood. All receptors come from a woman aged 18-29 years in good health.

CDR3 amino acids: CAISGDRGLGKLFF. In nucleotides, the CDR3 is TGTGCCATCAGTGGAGACAGGGGGCTCGGAAAACTGTTTTTT. The gene calls are TRBV10-3 and TRBJ1-4; 10 positions match TRBD1. V was clipped by 4 bases and J by 10 bases; unmatched bases: 6. This CDR3 has 14 residues. The germline gives CDR1 ENHRY, CDR2 SYGVKD.

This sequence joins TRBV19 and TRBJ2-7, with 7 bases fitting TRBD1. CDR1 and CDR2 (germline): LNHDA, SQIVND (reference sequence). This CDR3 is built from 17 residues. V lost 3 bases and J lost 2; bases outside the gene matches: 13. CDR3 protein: CASSIAGGMGTPYEQYF. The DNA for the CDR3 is TGTGCCAGTAGTATCGCAGGGGGAATGGGGACGCCCTACGAGCAGTACTTC.

CDR3 bases: TGCGCCAGCAGTGAAATCCTGACTAGCGTGAGGAATGAGCAGTTCTTC. This codes for CASSEILTSVRNEQFF. V usage is TRBV10-1 and J usage is TRBJ2-1, with TRBD2 matching 8 bases. V was clipped by 3 bases and J by 7 bases; unmatched bases: 11. Germline-derived CDR1 and CDR2 are WNHNN and SYGVQD (reference sequence). There are 16 residues in the CDR3.

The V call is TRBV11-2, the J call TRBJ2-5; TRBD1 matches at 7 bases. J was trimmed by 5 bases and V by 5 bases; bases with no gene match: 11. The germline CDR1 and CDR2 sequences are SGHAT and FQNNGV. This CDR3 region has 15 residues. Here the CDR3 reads CASSGYRGPRETQYF. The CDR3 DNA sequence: TGTGCCAGCAGCGGATACAGGGGCCCTCGGGAGACCCAGTACTTC.

The CDR3 sequence: CATRGTGLAYGYTF. DNA of the CDR3: TGTGCCACCAGAGGAACAGGGCTCGCCTATGGCTACACCTTC. The chain joins TRBV24-1 to TRBJ1-2, with D perhaps TRBD1 (6 bases). The V end lost 7 bases, the J end lost 4 bases, and 15 bases lay between the germline ends. From germline, CDR1 is KGHDR and CDR2 SFDVKD. The CDR3 consists of 14 residues.

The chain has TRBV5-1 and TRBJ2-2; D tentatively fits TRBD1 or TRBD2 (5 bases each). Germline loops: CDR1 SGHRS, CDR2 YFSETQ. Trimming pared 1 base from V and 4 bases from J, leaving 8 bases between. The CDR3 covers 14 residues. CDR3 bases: TGCGCCAGCAGCTTGTGGGACGCCACCGGGGAGCTGTTTTTT. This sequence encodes CASSLWDATGELFF.

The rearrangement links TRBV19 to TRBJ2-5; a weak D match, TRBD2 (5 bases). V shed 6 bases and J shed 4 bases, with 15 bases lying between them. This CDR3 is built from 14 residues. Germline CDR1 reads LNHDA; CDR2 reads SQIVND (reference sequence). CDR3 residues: CASRDSTFLETQYF. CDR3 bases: TGTGCCAGTAGGGACTCTACCTTTTTAGAGACCCAGTACTTC.

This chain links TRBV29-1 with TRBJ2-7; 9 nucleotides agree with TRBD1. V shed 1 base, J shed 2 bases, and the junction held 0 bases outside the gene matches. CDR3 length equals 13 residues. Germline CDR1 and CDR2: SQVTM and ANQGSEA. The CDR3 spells CSVEGTGAYEQYF. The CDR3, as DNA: TGCAGCGTTGAAGGGACAGGGGCCTACGAGCAGTACTTC.

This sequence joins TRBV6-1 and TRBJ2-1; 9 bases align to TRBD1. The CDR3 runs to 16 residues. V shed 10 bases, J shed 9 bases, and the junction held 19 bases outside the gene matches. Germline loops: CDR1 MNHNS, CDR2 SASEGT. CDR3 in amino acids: CANCEIGGQGTGEQFF. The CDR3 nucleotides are TGTGCCAACTGTGAAATAGGGGGACAGGGTACCGGTGAGCAGTTCTTC.

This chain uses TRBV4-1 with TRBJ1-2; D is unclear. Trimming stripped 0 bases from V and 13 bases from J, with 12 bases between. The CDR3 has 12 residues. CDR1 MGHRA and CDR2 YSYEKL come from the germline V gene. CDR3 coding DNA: TGCGCCAGCAGCCAAGATCTCAGCCCCTCCACCTTC. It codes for CASSQDLSPSTF.

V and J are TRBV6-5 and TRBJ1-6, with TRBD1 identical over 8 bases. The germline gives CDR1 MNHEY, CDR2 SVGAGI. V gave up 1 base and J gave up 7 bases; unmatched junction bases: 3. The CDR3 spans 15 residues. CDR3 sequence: CASSYYGQGNSPLHF. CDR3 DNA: TGTGCCAGCAGTTACTACGGACAGGGCAATTCACCCCTCCACTTT.

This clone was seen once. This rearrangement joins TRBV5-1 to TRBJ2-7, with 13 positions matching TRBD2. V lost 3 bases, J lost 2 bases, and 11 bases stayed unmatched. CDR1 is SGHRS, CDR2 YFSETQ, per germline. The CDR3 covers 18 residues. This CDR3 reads CASSSTGTSGIFAYEQYF. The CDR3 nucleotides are TGCGCCAGCAGCTCCACCGGGACTAGCGGGATCTTCGCCTACGAGCAGTACTTC.

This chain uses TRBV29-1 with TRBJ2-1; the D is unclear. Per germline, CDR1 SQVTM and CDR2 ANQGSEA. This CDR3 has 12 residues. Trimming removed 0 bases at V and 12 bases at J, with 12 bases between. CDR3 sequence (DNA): TGCAGCGTTGAAGATCTTCGGGTGGGGCAGTTCTTC. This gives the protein CSVEDLRVGQFF.

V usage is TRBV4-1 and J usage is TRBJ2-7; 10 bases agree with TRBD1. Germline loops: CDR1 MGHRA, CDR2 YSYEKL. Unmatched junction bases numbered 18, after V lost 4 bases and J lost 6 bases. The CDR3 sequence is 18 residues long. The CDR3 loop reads CASSPPGQGLTPVGEQYF. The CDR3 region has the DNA TGCGCCAGCAGCCCACCGGGACAGGGGCTTACCCCGGTTGGCGAGCAGTACTTC.

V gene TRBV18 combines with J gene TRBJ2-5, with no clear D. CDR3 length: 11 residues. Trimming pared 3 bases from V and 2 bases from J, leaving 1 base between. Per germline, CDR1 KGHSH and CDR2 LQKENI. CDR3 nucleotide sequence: TGTGCCAGCTCACCGCAAGAGACCCAGTACTTC. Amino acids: CASSPQETQYF.

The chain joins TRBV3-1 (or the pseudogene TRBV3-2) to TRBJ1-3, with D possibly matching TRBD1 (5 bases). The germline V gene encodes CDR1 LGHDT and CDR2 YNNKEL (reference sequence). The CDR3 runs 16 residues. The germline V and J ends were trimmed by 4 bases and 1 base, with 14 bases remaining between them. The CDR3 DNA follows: TGTGCCAGCAGCCCGGCTAAAAGGGGTTCTGGAAACACCATATATTTT. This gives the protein CASSPAKRGSGNTIYF.

The CDR3 coding sequence is TGTGCCAGCAGCCAAGACGGTGGGGCGGGTAAGAGCTCCTACAATGAGCAGTTCTTC. It codes for CASSQDGGAGKSSYNEQFF. The gene calls are TRBV3-1 (or the pseudogene TRBV3-2) and TRBJ2-1; D possibly matches TRBD1 or TRBD2 (5 bases each). V lost 0 bases, J lost 0 bases, and 18 bases lay in between. CDR1 and CDR2 from the germline V gene are LGHDT and YNNKEL (reference sequence). This CDR3 is built from 19 residues.

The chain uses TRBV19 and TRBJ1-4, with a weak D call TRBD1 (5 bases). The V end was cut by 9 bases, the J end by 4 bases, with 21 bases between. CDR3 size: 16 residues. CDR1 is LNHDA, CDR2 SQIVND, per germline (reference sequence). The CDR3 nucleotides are TGTGCCAGCCAACCTCTCTCGCAGGGAAATAATGAAAAACTGTTTTTT. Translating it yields CASQPLSQGNNEKLFF.

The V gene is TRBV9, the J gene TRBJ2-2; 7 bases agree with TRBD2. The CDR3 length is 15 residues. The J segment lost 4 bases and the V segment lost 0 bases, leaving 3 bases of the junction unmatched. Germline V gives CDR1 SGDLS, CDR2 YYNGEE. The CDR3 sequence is CASSVEGLPTGELFF. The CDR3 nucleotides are TGTGCCAGCAGCGTAGAGGGACTACCCACCGGGGAGCTGTTTTTT.

The DNA for the CDR3 is TGTGCCAGCAGCCCCGCGGGAGGGTCTGGAAACACCATATATTTT. This gives the protein CASSPAGGSGNTIYF. The V gene is TRBV11-3, the J gene TRBJ1-3; D ambiguous. CDR3 length: 15 residues. Germline V lookup: CDR1 SGHNT, CDR2 YENEEA. Deletions cut 5 bases from V and 1 base from J, with 12 bases between.

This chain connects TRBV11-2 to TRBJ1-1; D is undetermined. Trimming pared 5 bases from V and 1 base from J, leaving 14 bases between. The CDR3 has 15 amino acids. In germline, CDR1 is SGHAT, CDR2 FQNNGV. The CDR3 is CASSQEAIQNTEAFF. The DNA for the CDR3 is TGTGCCAGCAGCCAGGAGGCCATTCAGAACACTGAAGCTTTCTTT.

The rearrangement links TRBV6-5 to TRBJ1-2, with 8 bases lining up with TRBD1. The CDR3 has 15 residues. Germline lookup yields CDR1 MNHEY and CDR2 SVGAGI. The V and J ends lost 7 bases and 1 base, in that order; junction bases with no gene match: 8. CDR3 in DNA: TGTGCCAGCAAACCCGGACAGGGACATAACTATGGCTACACCTTC. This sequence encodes CASKPGQGHNYGYTF.